This T cell receptor beta chain was documented in a study of shared clonotypes between healthy human individuals. Study-wide background: Plates per donor: three CD4 naive, three CD4 memory, two CD8 naive, one CD8 memory.

From CD4+ cells came CD45RA+ naive and CD45RA-negative memory subsets. Study-level points and caveats: The four-donor shared clonotypes exceeded non-shared clonotypes in generation probability, with non-shared ones scoring lower.

Comment on this clone: The antigen is unknown.

Germline V gene sequence: CDR1 MDHEN, CDR2 SYDVKM. The V end was cut by 6 bases, the J end by 0 bases, with 15 bases between. This CDR3 comprises 15 residues. This table comes from immunoSEQ multiplex PCR, and its TCRdb copy is limited to in-frame clones, with some not included. Of about 710,000 clones in the sample, around 73% were seen once. The chain joins TRBV28 to TRBJ2-7, with D tentatively TRBD2 (5 bases). The sample was memory CD4+ T cells sorted from blood. Stated subset: CD45RA-negative fraction. The sequence was obtained from a woman between 25 and 40 years old in good health. CDR3 nucleotide sequence: TGTGCCAGCAGGATGACTGGACTTAGCTCCTACGAGCAGTACTTC. Encoded protein: CASRMTGLSSYEQYF.